This T cell receptor (beta chain) was documented in a study of identical twins. Points from the study as a whole: In drawing conclusions, the study used cross-sectional statistical analysis and did not follow the same donors. Insertion counts were lower in abundant cord blood beta clonotypes, a trend that memory repertoires did not show.

Concerning this clonotype itself: Its target is not known.

MiXCR was run by TCRdb on the 5' RACE reads, yielding one entry per CDR3 protein. The data contain 210,000 or so distinct CDR3 sequences, about 7.5% of them singletons. The CDR3 length is 14 residues. The germline V gene encodes CDR1 SGHDT and CDR2 YYEEEE. V dropped 2 bases and J dropped 2 bases, with 11 bases sitting between them. This sample also belongs to another study, concerning yellow fever vaccine responses in identical twins. As reported in that work: The T cell response to vaccination in identical twins was reportedly partly convergent and partly personalized.

Material for sequencing was memory (CD45RO+) T cells sorted from blood. The chain joins TRBV5-6 to TRBJ2-7; a weak D match, TRBD1 (5 bases). The sequence derives from a woman in her late teens or twenties in good health. The CDR3, as DNA: TGTGCCAGCAGCTTCCGACAGCGTACCTACGAGCAGTACTTC. It is translated as CASSFRQRTYEQYF.